These T cell receptor beta chains were read from a single sample in a study of sequential checkpoint blockade in melanoma. The repertoire was sequenced with immunoSEQ multiplex PCR; TCRdb's copy has only in-frame clones and lacks some. The sample records about 9,000 clones, about three fifths being singletons. The sequenced sample was CD8+ T cells sorted from blood (inferred from file names), obtained from a patient given nivolumab and ipilimumab in sequence. The origin of the receptors is a human donor with melanoma. The CDR3 runs from the conserved cysteine through the conserved F or W. The order of the fields is J gene, V gene, CDR3 protein.

>TRBJ2-1|TRBV7-9
CASSPRDREVPEQFF
>TRBJ1-2|TRBV5-5
CASSLVSPDYGYTF
>TRBJ1-2|TRBV7-2
CASSLVEAGYGYTF
>TRBJ2-1|TRBV7-9
CASSLARGLAEGYNEQFF
>TRBJ2-7|TRBV7-2
CASSFRDRGDYEQYF
>TRBJ1-6|TRBV6-5
CASSTRTVNNSPLHF
>TRBJ2-1|TRBV7-6
CASLDYNEQFF
>TRBJ2-1|TRBV6-5
CASSYGAGGSEQFF
>TRBJ2-7|TRBV28
CATNSGGAYEQYF
>TRBJ2-1|TRBV7-9
CAGGRGMFF
>TRBJ2-7|TRBV5-4
CASSLVGTGIYEQYF
>TRBJ2-7|TRBV9
CASSVVPSPYEQYF
>TRBJ1-5|TRBV28
CASSPTGTANQPQHF
>TRBJ1-4|TRBV4-2
CASSQTGTGNEKLFF
>NA|TRBV9
CASSVARTTYEQYF
>TRBJ2-2|TRBV7-6
CASSPGEELFF
>TRBJ1-5|TRBV4-3
CASSQAVDRRYQPQHF
>TRBJ2-7|TRBV27
CASSFRGHTYEQYF
>TRBJ2-1|TRBV4-1
CASSQDTSGYNEQFF
>TRBJ2-1|TRBV15
CATSRGKRGGALYFNEQFF
>TRBJ2-7|TRBV5-1
CASRRDEGSYEQYF
>TRBJ2-7|TRBV18
CASSPPFGQGPLDEQYF
>TRBJ2-2|TRBV11-3
CASSFRGQDTGELFF
>TRBJ2-5|TRBV7-6
CASSLSPSGSQQETQYF
>TRBJ1-4|TRBV4-3
CASSQPCQGALPNEKLFF
>TRBJ2-3|TRBV28
CASTPGTGAEADTQYF
>TRBJ2-3|TRBV30
CAWTQGGSTDTQYF
>TRBJ2-2|TRBV7-8
CASSPNRGPGELFF
>TRBJ2-7|TRBV19
CASSHGYEQYF
>TRBJ2-7|TRBV19
CASSVAGGTGVYEQYF
>TRBJ2-7|TRBV28
CASSSTGGRDHYEQYF
>TRBJ2-7|TRBV2
CASSEGTGGPYEQYF
>TRBJ2-5|TRBV6-5
CASSRDRAETQYF
>TRBJ1-1|TRBV9
CASSVPTGTGEMNTEAFF
>TRBJ2-1|TRBV19
CASSMAWGPGRRNEQFF
>TRBJ1-1|TRBV13
CASSLGMPNTEAFF
>TRBJ1-3|TRBV30
CAWIVGRIGNTIYF
>TRBJ1-1|TRBV19
CASSIGGNTEAFF
>TRBJ2-1|TRBV28
CASSPWMSGRAPEQFF
>TRBJ2-3|TRBV15
CATSRKGLAGADTQYF
>TRBJ2-7|TRBV5-1
CASSQRTGREQYF
>TRBJ2-1|TRBV6-1
CASSVGGGSYNEQFF
>TRBJ2-1|TRBV28
CASSPPSGGAENEQFF
>TRBJ2-3|TRBV6-4
CASSDSTSGDTDTQYF
>TRBJ1-1|TRBV7-9
CASSYLSGTGKNTEAFF